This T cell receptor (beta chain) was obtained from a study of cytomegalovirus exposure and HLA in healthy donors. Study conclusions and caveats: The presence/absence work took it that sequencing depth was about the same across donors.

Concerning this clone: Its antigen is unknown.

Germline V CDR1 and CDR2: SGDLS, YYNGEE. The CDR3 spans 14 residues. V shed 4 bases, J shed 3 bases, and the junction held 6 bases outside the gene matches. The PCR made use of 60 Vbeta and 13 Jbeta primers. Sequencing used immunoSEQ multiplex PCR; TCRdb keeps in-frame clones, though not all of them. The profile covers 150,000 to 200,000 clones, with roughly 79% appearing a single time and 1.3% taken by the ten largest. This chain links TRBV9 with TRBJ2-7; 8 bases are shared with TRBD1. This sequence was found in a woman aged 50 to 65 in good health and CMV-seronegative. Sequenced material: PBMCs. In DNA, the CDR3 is TGTGCCAGCAGCCCGCCCGGGACAGGCTACGAGCAGTACTTC. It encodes CASSPPGTGYEQYF.